The rows below give T cell receptor beta chains drawn from one sample of a study of blood T cell repertoires in COVID-19. Here immunoSEQ multiplex PCR was the method, and the copy in TCRdb shows in-frame clones only, minus some. The sample holds about 300,000 clones, roughly 90% seen once. The sequencing sample was made of peripheral blood. The receptors come from a woman aged 25 to 39 with COVID-19, enrolled during active disease. The CDR3 runs from the conserved cysteine through the conserved F or W. A D gene is named only where the DNA matches it firmly. A row's size may be missing; if present it is once, few, many or a size class.

>TRBV4-2|TRBD1|TRBJ1-1|-
TGTGCCAGCAGCCAAGAGACAGGGTGGATGAACACTGAAGCTTTCTTT
CASSQETGWMNTEAFF
>TRBV25-1|TRBD1|TRBJ2-1|few
TGTGCCAGCAGTGACGTGGGACAGGTAACCAATGAGCAGTTCTTC
CASSDVGQVTNEQFF
>TRBV27|-|TRBJ2-2|-
TGTGCCAGCAGTTTATCGGGGAGCAGGGGCCGCAGTCAAATCACCGGGGAGCTGTTTTTT
CASSLSGSRGRSQITGELFF
>TRBV27|TRBD1|TRBJ1-1|-
TGTGCCAGCAGTGTCCGGCCTCCTCGGACAGGGACTACTGAAGCTTTCTTT
CASSVRPPRTGTTEAFF
>TRBV5-6|-|TRBJ2-3|-
TGTGCCAGCAGCCTCTGGGACACTCACCTCACAGATACGCAGTATTTT
CASSLWDTHLTDTQYF
>TRBV30|TRBD1|TRBJ1-2|once
TGTGCCTGGAGCCCAGGGGGAGCGAGGGGCTATGGCTACACCTTC
CAWSPGGARGYGYTF
>TRBV18|TRBD1|TRBJ1-1|-
TGTGCCAGCTCATTTCAGACAGGGCTGGACACTGAAGCTTTCTTT
CASSFQTGLDTEAFF
>TRBV27|TRBD1|TRBJ1-2|once
TGTGCCAGCAGTTTAGACAGGGAGAGTTTTGGCTACACCTTC
CASSLDRESFGYTF
>TRBV19|-|TRBJ1-5|-
TGTGCCAGTAGTATAAGGGGGATAGATCAGCCCCAGCATTTT
CASSIRGIDQPQHF
>TRBV7-9|-|TRBJ2-7|-
TGTGCCAGCAGCTTAGTTAGCACAAACTACGAGCAGTACTTC
CASSLVSTNYEQYF
>TRBV19|TRBD2|TRBJ2-5|-
TGTGCCAGTAGGACCGGGACTACTAACCAAGAGACCCAGTACTTC
CASRTGTTNQETQYF
>TRBV4-1|-|TRBJ2-2|-
TGCGCCAGTGCCGGGACACCGAGCCTGAACACCGGGGAGCTGTTTTTT
CASAGTPSLNTGELFF
>TRBV3-1/TRBV3-2|-|TRBJ1-1|once
TGTGCCAGCAGCCGTAACAGGAACACTGAAGCTTTCTTT
CASSRNRNTEAFF
>TRBV24-1|TRBD2|TRBJ2-5|few
TGTGCCACCAGTGAACCCACTAGCGGGGGTTCTGAGACCCAGTACTTC
CATSEPTSGGSETQYF
>TRBV19|TRBD2|TRBJ2-3|-
TGTGCCAGTACTGTAGCGGGGTGGGAAGATACGCAGTATTTT
CASTVAGWEDTQYF
>TRBV9|-|TRBJ2-1|-
TGTGCCAGCGGCGGGGGGACAGGTCCTTTGAATGAGCAGTTCTTC
CASGGGTGPLNEQFF
>TRBV2|TRBD1|TRBJ1-3|once
TGTGCCAGCAGAGATCAGGGGGTTGGAAACACCATATATTTT
CASRDQGVGNTIYF
>TRBV3-1/TRBV3-2|-|TRBJ1-6|-
TGTGCCAGCAGCCAAGGAGGCCTTTCCCTCCACTTT
CASSQGGLSLHF
>TRBV7-8|TRBD2|TRBJ2-5|-
TGTGCCAGCAGCTATCTGGGACTAGCGGGGGAAAAGGAGACCCAGTACTTC
CASSYLGLAGEKETQYF
>TRBV6-5|-|TRBJ1-1|-
TGTGCCAGCAGCCGTACTCCGGACAGCAACACTGAAGCTTTCTTT
CASSRTPDSNTEAFF
>TRBV7-9|TRBD1|TRBJ2-1|-
TGTGCCAGCAGCTTAGCGGGACAGGGAAACGGTGAGCAGTTCTTC
CASSLAGQGNGEQFF
>TRBV7-6|-|TRBJ1-4|-
TGTGCCAGCAGCTTAAACAGCGGAGTTGCAACTAATGAAAAACTGTTTTTT
CASSLNSGVATNEKLFF
>TRBV28|-|TRBJ1-1|-
TGTGCCAGCAGTTCGAATCAGGGGAGGAACACTGAAGCTTTCTTT
CASSSNQGRNTEAFF
>TRBV6-5|TRBD1|TRBJ1-1|-
TGTGCCAGCAGCACAGGGACAGGAGAAGCTTTCTTT
CASSTGTGEAFF
>TRBV7-8|TRBD2|TRBJ2-7|-
TGTGCCAGCAGCGGGACTAGCGACTCCTACGAGCAGTACTTC
CASSGTSDSYEQYF
>TRBV5-4|-|TRBJ1-2|-
TGTGCCAGCAGCCCCAAGATCGGGACACCGTACCGAGGGGATGGCTACACCTTC
CASSPKIGTPYRGDGYTF
>TRBV5-8|-|TRBJ1-2|-
TGTGCCAGCACCCCATGGACAGAAAACTATGGCTACACCTTC
CASTPWTENYGYTF
>TRBV7-2|TRBD1|TRBJ2-3|-
TGTGCCAGCAGCCTACAGGGGATGTCCACGGATACGCAGTATTTT
CASSLQGMSTDTQYF
>TRBV6-4|TRBD2|TRBJ2-2|-
TGTGCCAGCAGGAAGGGTAGCGGGGGACAAACCGGGGAGCTGTTTTTT
CASRKGSGGQTGELFF
>TRBV2|-|TRBJ2-1|-
TGTGCCAGCCGAACCGGGGGGCCCGACAATGAGCAGTTCTTC
CASRTGGPDNEQFF
>TRBV6-5|TRBD1|TRBJ1-2|-
TGTGCCAGCAGTTACTCCTCCAGGGGGCGTTCTGGCTACACCTTC
CASSYSSRGRSGYTF
>TRBV5-1|TRBD2|TRBJ2-1|-
TGCGCCAGCAGCTTGACTAGCGGGGGGGCAGGCGAGCAGTTCTTC
CASSLTSGGAGEQFF
>TRBV7-7|-|TRBJ2-3|-
TGTGCTAGCAGCTTAGCAGAGGCAGATACGCAGTATTTT
CASSLAEADTQYF
>TRBV2|-|TRBJ1-2|-
TGTGCCAGCAGGCTGACAGGCCCGCGTGGCTACACCTTC
CASRLTGPRGYTF
>TRBV7-8|TRBD1|TRBJ2-5|-
TGTGCCAGCAGCAGTCGGGACAGGGGTTCTGAGACCCAGTACTTC
CASSSRDRGSETQYF
>TRBV7-9|TRBD1|TRBJ2-2|-
TGTGCCAGCAGCTTTGGGACAGCTAACGACGGGGAGCTGTTTTTT
CASSFGTANDGELFF